The 4 T cell receptor beta chains given below trace back to one sample, sequenced in a study of blood T cell repertoires in COVID-19. Only in-frame clones appear in the TCRdb table, and some are missing; sequencing was by immunoSEQ multiplex PCR. The repertoire holds around 200,000 clones, with 86% as singletons. The sequencing sample was made of peripheral blood. The receptors originated from an older man with active or convalescent COVID-19.

The CDR3 spells CASSRDTGGKPQHF. In nucleotides, the CDR3 is TGTGCCAGCAGCCGGGACACAGGGGGGAAACCCCAGCATTTT. The chain recombines TRBV7-2 with TRBJ1-5; 8 bases fit TRBD1. V shed 5 bases, J shed 10 bases, and the junction held 10 bases outside the gene matches. This CDR3 is 14 amino acids long. The germline V gene encodes CDR1 SGHTA and CDR2 FQGNSA.

This clone was seen ten or more times. The J gene is TRBJ1-5, the V gene TRBV19; D call uncertain. Trimming left V 6 bases short and J 4 bases short, with 10 bases between. Germline V CDR1 and CDR2: LNHDA, SQIVND (reference sequence). CDR3 length: 13 residues. The CDR3 DNA is TGTGCCAGTAGAGGTTGGGAGAATCAGCCCCAGCATTTT. Its protein product is CASRGWENQPQHF. The whole variable domain, filled in from reference TRBV19 and TRBJ1-5, reads DGGITQSPKYLFRKEGQNVTLSCEQNLNHDAMYWYRQDPGQGLRLIYYSQIVNDFQKGDIAEGYSVSREKKESFPLTVTSAQKNPTAFYLCASRGWENQPQHFGDGTRLSIL.

J is TRBJ2-5 and V is TRBV6-5, with 7 bases that match TRBD1. The CDR3 is 15 residues long. V dropped 5 bases and J dropped 2; count of bases not matched to a gene: 8. Germline V gives CDR1 MNHEY, CDR2 SVGAGI. CDR3 region: CASSPRPGQQETQYF. The CDR3, as DNA: TGTGCCAGCAGTCCCAGACCGGGACAGCAAGAGACCCAGTACTTC.

This chain connects TRBV30 to TRBJ1-2; D perhaps matches TRBD1 (6 bases). The CDR3 loop spans 18 amino acids. Trimming stripped 4 bases from V and 2 bases from J, with 26 bases between. The V gene's germline CDR1 is GTSNPN and CDR2 SVGIG (reference sequence). CDR3 protein: CAWTAPGTQGGGNYGYTF. In DNA, the CDR3 is TGTGCCTGGACCGCTCCGGGGACCCAGGGTGGGGGCAACTATGGCTACACCTTC.